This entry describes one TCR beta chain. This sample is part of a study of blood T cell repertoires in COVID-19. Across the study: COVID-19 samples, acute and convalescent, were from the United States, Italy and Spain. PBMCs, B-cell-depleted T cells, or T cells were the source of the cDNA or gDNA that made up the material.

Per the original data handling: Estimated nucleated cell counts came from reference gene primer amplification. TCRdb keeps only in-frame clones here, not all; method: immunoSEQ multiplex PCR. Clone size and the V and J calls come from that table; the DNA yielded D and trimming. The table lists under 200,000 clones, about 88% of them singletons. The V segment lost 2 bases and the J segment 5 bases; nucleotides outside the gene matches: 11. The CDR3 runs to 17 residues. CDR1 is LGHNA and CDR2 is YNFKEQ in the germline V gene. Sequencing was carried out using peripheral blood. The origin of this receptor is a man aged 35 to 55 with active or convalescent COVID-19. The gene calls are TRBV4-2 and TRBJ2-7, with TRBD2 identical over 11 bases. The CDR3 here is CASSQYFAGTSGHEQYF. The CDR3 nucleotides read TGTGCCAGCAGCCAATACTTCGCCGGGACTAGCGGCCACGAGCAGTACTTC.